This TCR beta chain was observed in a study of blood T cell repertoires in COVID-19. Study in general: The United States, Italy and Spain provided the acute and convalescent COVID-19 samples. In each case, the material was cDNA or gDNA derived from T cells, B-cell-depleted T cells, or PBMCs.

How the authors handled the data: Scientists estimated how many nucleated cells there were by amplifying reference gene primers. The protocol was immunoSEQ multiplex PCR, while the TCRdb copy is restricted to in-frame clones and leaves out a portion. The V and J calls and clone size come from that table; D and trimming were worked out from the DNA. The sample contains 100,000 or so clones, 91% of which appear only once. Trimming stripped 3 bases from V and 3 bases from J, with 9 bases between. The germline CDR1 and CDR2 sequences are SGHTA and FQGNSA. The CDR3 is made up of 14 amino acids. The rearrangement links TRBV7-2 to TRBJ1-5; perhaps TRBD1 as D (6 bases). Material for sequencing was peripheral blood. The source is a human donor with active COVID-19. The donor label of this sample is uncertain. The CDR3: CASSFDRHNQPQHF. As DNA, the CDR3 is TGTGCCAGCAGCTTTGACAGGCACAATCAGCCCCAGCATTTT.